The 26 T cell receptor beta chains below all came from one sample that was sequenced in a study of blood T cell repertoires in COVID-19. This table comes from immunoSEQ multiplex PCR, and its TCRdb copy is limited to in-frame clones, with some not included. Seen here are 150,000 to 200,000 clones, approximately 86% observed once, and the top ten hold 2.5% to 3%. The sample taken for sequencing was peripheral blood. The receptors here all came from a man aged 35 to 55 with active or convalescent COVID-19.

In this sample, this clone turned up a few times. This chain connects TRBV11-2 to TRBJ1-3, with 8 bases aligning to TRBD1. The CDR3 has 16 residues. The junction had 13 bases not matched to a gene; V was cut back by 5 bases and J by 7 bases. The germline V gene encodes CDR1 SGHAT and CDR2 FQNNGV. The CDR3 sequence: CASSRMSGQGWNTIYF. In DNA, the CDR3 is TGTGCCAGCAGCCGCATGAGTGGACAGGGTTGGAACACCATATATTTT.

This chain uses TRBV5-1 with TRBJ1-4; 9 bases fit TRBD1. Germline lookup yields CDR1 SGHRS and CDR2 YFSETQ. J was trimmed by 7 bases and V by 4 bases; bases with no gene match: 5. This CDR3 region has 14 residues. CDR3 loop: CASSEGQGGEKLFF. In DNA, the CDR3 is TGCGCCAGCAGCGAGGGACAGGGTGGTGAAAAACTGTTTTTT.

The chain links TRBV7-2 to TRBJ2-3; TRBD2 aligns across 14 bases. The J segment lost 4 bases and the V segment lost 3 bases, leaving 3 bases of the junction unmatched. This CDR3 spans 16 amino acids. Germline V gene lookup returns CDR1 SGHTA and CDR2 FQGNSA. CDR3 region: CASSLSTSGGADTQYF. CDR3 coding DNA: TGTGCCAGCAGCTTGTCGACTAGCGGGGGGGCAGATACGCAGTATTTT.

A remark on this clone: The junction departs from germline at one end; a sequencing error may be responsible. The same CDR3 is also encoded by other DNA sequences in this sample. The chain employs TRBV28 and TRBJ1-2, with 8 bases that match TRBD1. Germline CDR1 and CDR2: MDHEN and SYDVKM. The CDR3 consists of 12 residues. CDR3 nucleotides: TGTGCCAGCAGCAACCTTGCCGGGACAGGACTTTTC. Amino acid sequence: CASSNLAGTGLF.

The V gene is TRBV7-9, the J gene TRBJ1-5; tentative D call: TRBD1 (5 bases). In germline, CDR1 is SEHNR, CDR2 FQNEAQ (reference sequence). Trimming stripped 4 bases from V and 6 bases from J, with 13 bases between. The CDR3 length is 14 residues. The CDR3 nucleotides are TGTGCCAGCAGCTCGGTCCAGGGCAGTCAGCCCCAGCATTTT. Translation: CASSSVQGSQPQHF.

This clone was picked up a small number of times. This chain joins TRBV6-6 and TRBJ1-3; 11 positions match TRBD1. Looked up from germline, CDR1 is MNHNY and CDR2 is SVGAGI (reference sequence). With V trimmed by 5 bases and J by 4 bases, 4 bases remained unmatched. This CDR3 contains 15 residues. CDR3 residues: CASSHRTGGGNTIYF. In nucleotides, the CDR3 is TGTGCCAGCAGTCACCGGACAGGGGGCGGAAACACCATATATTTT.

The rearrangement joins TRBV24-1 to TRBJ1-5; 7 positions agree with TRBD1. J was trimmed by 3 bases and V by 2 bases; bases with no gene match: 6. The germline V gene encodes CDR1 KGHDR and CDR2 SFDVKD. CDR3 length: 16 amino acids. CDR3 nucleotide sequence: TGTGCCACCAGTGATTCCAGGCAGGGGGACAATCAGCCCCAGCATTTT. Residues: CATSDSRQGDNQPQHF.

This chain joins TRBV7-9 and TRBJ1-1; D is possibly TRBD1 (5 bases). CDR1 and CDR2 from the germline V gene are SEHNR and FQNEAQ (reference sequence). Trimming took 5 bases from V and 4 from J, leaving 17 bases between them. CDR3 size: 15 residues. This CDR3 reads CASSLGQGLGTEAFF. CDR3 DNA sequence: TGTGCCAGCAGCCTGGGTCAGGGTCTCGGCACTGAAGCTTTCTTT. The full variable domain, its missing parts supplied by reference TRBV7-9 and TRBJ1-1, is DTGVSQNPRHKITKRGQNVTFRCDPISEHNRLYWYRQTLGQGPEFLTYFQNEAQLEKSRLLSDRFSAERPKGSFSTLEIQRTEQGDSAMYLCASSLGQGLGTEAFFGQGTRLTVV.

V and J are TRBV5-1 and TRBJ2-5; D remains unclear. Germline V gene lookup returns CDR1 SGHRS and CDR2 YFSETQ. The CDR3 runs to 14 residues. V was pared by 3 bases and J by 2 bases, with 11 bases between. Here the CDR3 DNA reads TGCGCCAGCAGCTCTCGGTCCCAACAAGAGACCCAGTACTTC. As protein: CASSSRSQQETQYF.

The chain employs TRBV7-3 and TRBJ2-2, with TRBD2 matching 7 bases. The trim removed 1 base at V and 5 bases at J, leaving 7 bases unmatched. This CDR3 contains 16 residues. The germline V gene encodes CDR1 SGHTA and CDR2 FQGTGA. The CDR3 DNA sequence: TGTGCCAGCAGCTTAAATGGACTAGGGCATACCGGGGAGCTGTTTTTT. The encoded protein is CASSLNGLGHTGELFF.

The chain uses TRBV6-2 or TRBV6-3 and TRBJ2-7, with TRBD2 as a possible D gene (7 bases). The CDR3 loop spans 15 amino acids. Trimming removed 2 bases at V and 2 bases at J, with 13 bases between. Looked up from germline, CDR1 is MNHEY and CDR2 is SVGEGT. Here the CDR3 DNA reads TGTGCCAGCAGTTACGGGCCGGGGGGCGCCTACGAGCAGTACTTC. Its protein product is CASSYGPGGAYEQYF.

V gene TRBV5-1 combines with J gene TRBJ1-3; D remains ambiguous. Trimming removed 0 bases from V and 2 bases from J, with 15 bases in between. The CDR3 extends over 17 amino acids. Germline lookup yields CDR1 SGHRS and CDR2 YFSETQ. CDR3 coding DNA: TGCGCCAGCAGCTTGGATTACCCCGGGGAAGCTGGAAACACCATATATTTT. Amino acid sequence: CASSLDYPGEAGNTIYF.

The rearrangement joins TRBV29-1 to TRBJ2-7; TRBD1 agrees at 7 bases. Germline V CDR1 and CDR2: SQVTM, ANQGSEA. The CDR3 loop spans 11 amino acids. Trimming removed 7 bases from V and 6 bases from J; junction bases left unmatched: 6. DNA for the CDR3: TGCAGCGGGGAAGGGGGCGGCGAGCAGTACTTC. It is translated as CSGEGGGEQYF.

CDR3 DNA sequence: TGTGCCTGGAGTGCAACCCTGAGCGGGGGCTACACCTTC. It specifies CAWSATLSGGYTF. The V gene is TRBV30, the J gene TRBJ1-2; D is undetermined. V was pared by 1 base and J by 8 bases, with 14 bases between. CDR1 is GTSNPN and CDR2 is SVGIG in the germline V gene (reference sequence). The CDR3 runs to 13 residues. Full variable domain (rest looked up from reference TRBV30 and TRBJ1-2): SQTIHQWPATLVQPVGSPLSLECTVEGTSNPNLYWYRQAAGRGLQLLFYSVGIGQISSEVPQNLSASRPQDRQFILSSKKLLLSDSGFYLCAWSATLSGGYTFGSGTRLTVV.

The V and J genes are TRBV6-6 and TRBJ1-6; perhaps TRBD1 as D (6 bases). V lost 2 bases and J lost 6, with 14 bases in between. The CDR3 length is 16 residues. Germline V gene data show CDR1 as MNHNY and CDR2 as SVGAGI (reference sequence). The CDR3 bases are TGTGCCAGCAGTTACACCCCAGGGGCAGGTAATTCACCCCTCCACTTT. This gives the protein CASSYTPGAGNSPLHF.

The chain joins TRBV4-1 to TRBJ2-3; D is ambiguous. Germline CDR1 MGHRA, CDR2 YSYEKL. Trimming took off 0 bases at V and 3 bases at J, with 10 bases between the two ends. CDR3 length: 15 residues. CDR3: CASSQDRTNTDTQYF. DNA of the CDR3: TGCGCCAGCAGCCAAGATAGAACCAATACAGATACGCAGTATTTT.

CDR3 in DNA: TGTGCCAGCAGCTTCAGAGGGGGCAATGAGCAGTTCTTC. Translating gives CASSFRGGNEQFF. This chain uses TRBV7-2 with TRBJ2-1, with D perhaps TRBD1 (6 bases). In germline, CDR1 is SGHTA, CDR2 FQGNSA. CDR3 size: 13 residues. Deletions cut 3 bases from V and 6 bases from J, with 9 bases between. Variable domain in full (rest from reference TRBV7-2 and TRBJ2-1): GAGVSQSPSNKVTEKGKDVELRCDPISGHTALYWYRQSLGQGLEFLIYFQGNSAPDKSGLPSDRFSAERTGGSVSTLTIQRTQQEDSAVYLCASSFRGGNEQFFGPGTRLTVL.

CDR3 sequence: CASSVGLGRTQETQYF. CDR3 DNA: TGTGCCAGCAGCGTAGGACTAGGGCGAACCCAAGAGACCCAGTACTTC. The chain couples TRBV9 to TRBJ2-5; maybe TRBD2 (6 bases). The CDR3 spans 16 residues. CDR1 is SGDLS, CDR2 YYNGEE, per germline. V was clipped by 0 bases and J by 1 base, with 13 bases between them.

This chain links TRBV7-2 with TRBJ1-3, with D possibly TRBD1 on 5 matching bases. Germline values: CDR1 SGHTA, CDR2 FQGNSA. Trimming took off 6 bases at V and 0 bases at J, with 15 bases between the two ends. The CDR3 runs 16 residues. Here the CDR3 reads CASSGGDRSSGNTIYF. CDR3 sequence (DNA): TGTGCCAGCAGTGGGGGGGACCGCTCCTCTGGAAACACCATATATTTT.

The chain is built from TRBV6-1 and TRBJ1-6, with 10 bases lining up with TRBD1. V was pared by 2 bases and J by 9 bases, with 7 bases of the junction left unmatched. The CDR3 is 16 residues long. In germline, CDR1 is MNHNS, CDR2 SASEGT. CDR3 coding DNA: TGTGCCAGCAGTGAAACCTTAGACAGGGGGCGTTCACCCCTCCACTTT. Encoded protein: CASSETLDRGRSPLHF.

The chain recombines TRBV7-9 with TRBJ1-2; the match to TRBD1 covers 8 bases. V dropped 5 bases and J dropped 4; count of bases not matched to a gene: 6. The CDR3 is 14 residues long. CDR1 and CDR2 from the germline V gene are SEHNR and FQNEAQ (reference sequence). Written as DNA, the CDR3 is TGTGCCAGCAGCCTCGGACAGGGCGGCTATGGCTACACCTTC. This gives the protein CASSLGQGGYGYTF.

The CDR3 nucleotides are TGCGCCAGCAGCCAAGATCCGGGACAGCACTACGAGCAGTACTTC. It specifies CASSQDPGQHYEQYF. V and J are TRBV4-1 and TRBJ2-7; 7 positions agree with TRBD1. The CDR3 has 15 amino acids. Germline CDR1 MGHRA, CDR2 YSYEKL. Unmatched junction bases numbered 5, after V lost 0 bases and J lost 3 bases.

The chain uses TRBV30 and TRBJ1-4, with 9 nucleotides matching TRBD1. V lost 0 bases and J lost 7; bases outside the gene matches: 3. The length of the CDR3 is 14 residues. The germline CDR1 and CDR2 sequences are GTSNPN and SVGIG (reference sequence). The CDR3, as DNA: TGTGCCTGGAGTGTACAGGGGGCTACTGAAAAACTGTTTTTT. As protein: CAWSVQGATEKLFF.

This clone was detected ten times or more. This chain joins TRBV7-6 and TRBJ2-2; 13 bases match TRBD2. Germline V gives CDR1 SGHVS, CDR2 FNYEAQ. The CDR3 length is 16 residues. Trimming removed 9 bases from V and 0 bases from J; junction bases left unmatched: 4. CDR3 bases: TGTGCCAGGCCGGGGACTAGCGGGGCGAACACCGGGGAGCTGTTTTTT. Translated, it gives CARPGTSGANTGELFF.

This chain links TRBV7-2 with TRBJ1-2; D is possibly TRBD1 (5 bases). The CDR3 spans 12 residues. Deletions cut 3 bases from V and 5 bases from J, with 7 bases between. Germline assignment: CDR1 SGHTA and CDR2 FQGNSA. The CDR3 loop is CASSLDTYGYTF. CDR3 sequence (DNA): TGTGCCAGCAGCTTGGACACGTATGGCTACACCTTC.

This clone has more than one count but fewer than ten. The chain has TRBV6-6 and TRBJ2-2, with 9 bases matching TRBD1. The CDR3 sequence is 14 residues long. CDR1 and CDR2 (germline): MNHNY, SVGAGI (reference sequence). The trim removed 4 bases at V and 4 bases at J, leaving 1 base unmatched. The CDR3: CASSSGQGTGELFF. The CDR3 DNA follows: TGTGCCAGCAGTTCGGGACAGGGCACCGGGGAGCTGTTTTTT.